This T cell receptor beta chain was recorded in a study of control samples from healthy donors and cancer patients. This clone was recorded only once. TCRdb's copy holds only in-frame clones and misses some; the assay was immunoSEQ multiplex PCR. The table has 150,000 or so clones, around 90% seen once. This clonotype was sampled from a man aged 18-30 years in good health. Sequencing used blood.

The CDR3: CASSAGRAGAYTDTQYF. In DNA, the CDR3 is TGTGCCAGCAGCGCGGGGCGGGCAGGAGCCTACACAGATACGCAGTATTTT. V gene TRBV7-2 combines with J gene TRBJ2-3, with D tentatively TRBD2 (6 bases). Germline loops: CDR1 SGHTA, CDR2 FQGNSA. The CDR3 covers 17 residues. V gave up 5 bases and J gave up 2 bases, with 20 bases separating them.